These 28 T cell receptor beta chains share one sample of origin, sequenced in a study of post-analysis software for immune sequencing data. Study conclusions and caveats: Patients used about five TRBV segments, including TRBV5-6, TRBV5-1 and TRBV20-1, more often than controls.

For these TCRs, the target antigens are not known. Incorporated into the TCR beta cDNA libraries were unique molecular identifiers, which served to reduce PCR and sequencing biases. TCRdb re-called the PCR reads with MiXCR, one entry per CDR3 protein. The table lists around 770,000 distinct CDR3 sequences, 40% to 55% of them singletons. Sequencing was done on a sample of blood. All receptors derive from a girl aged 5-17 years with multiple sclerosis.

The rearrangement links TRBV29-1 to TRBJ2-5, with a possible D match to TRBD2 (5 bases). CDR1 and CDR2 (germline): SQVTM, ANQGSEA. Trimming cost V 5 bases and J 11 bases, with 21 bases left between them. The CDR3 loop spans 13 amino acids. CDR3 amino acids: CSVRTGNGNEQYF. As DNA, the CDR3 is TGCAGCGTTCGGACTGGGAATGGCAATGAGCAGTACTTC.

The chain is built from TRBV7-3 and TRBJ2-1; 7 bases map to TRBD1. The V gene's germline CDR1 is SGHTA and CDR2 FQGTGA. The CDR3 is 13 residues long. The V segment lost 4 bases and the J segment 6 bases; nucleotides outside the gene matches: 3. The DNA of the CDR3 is TGTGCCAGCAGCTCGACAGGGATCAATGAGCAGTTCTTC. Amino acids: CASSSTGINEQFF.

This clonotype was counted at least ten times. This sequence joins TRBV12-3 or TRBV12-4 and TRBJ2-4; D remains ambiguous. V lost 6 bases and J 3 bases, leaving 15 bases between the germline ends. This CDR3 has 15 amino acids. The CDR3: CASRRLGLGKNIQYF. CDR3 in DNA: TGTGCCAGCAGGCGTCTGGGGTTGGGCAAAAACATTCAGTACTTC.

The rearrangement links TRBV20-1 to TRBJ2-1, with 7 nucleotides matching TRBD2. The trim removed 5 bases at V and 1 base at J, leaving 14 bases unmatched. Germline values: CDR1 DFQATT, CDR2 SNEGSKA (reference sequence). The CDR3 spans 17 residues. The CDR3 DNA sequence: TGCAGTGCTGTTGGGGGTGCGGGAGCTGGGTCCTACAATGAGCAGTTCTTC. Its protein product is CSAVGGAGAGSYNEQFF.

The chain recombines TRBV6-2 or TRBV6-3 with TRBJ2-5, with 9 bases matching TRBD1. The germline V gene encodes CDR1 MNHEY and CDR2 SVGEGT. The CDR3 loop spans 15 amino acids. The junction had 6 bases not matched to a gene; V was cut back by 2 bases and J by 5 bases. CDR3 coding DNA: TGTGCCAGCAGTTACCCCCGGACAGGGGACGAGACCCAGTACTTC. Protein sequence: CASSYPRTGDETQYF.

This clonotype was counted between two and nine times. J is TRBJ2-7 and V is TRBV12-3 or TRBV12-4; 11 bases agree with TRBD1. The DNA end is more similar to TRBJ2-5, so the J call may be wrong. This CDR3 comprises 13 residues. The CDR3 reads CASRTGGEETQYF. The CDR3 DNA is TGTGCCAGCCGGACAGGGGGCGAGGAGACCCAGTACTTC.

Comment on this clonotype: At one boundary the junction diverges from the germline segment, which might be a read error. The DNA for the CDR3 is TGCACCAGCCGCACCGGACTAACGGGAAACACAGATACGCAGTATTTT. Its protein product is CTSRTGLTGNTDTQYF. This chain joins TRBV6-1 and TRBJ2-3; the D gene is possibly TRBD2 (6 bases). The length of the CDR3 is 16 residues. The germline CDR1 and CDR2 sequences are MNHNS and SASEGT.

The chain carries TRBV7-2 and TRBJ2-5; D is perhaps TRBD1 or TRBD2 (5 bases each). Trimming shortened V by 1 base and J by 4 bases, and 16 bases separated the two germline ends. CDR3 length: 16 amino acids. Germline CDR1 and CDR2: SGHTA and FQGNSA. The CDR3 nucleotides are TGTGCCAGCAGCTTAGTGGGCGGGCAAGGGGCAGAGACCCAGTACTTC. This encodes CASSLVGGQGAETQYF.

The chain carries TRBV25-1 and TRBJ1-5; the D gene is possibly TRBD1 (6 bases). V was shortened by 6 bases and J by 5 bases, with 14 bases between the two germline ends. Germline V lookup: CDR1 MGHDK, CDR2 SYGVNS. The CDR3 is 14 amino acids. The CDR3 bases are TGTGCCAGCAGCGGAGACAGGCCCGATCAGCCCCAGCATTTT. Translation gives CASSGDRPDQPQHF.

CDR3 bases: TGTGCCAGCAGCTTAGATCGGACTAGCGGGGGCCAGGCAGATACGCAGTATTTT. Translating it yields CASSLDRTSGGQADTQYF. The chain uses TRBV11-2 and TRBJ2-3, with 13 bases lining up with TRBD2. CDR1 and CDR2 (germline): SGHAT, FQNNGV. V was pared by 0 bases and J by 4 bases, with 7 bases of the junction left unmatched. This CDR3 region has 18 residues.

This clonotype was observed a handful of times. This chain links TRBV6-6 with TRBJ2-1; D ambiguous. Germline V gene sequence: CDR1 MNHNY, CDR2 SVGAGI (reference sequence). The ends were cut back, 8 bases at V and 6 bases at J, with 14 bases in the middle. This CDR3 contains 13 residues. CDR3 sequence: CASSFGLGNEQFF. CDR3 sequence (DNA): TGTGCCAGCTCTTTTGGTCTGGGCAATGAGCAGTTCTTC.

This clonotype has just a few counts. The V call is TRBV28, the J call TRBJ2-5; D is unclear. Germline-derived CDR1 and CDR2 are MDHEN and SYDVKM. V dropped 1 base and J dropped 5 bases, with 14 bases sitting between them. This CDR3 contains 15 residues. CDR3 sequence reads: CASSLSTPRMETQYF. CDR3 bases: TGTGCCAGCAGTTTATCGACACCCAGGATGGAGACCCAGTACTTC.

The chain's CDR3 is CASSSTGSTGELFF. In nucleotides, the CDR3 is TGTGCCAGCAGCTCGACAGGGTCGACCGGGGAGCTGTTTTTT. The chain employs TRBV7-3 and TRBJ2-2, with 7 nucleotides matching TRBD1. The germline CDR1 and CDR2 sequences are SGHTA and FQGTGA. Trimming took 4 bases from V and 5 from J; bases not matched to a gene: 4. This CDR3 comprises 14 residues.

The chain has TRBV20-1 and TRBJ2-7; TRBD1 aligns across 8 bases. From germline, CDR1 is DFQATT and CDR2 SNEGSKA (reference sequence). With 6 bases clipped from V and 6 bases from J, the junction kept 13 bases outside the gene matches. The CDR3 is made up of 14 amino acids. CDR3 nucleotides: TGCAGTGCGGTAAGGACAGGGCGGGTCTCCGAGCAGTACTTC. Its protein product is CSAVRTGRVSEQYF.

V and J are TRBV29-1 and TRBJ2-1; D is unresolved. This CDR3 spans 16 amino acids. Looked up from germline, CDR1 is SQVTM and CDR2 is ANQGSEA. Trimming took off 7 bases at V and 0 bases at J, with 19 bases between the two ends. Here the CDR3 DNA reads TGCAGCGCCTGTATGACTGGCAGAGGCTCCTACAATGAGCAGTTCTTC. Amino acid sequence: CSACMTGRGSYNEQFF.

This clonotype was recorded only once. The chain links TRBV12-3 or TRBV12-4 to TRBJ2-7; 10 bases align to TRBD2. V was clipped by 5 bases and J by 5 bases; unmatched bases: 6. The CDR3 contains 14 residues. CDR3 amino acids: CASSMGLASDEQYF. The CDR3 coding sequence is TGTGCCAGCAGTATGGGACTAGCGAGCGACGAGCAGTACTTC.

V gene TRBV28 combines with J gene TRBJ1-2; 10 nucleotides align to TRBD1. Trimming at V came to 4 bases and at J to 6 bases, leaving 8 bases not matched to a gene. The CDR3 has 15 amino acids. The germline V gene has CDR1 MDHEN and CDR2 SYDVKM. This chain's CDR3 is CASSSRDRGMDGYTF. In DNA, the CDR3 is TGTGCCAGCAGTTCCCGGGACAGGGGAATGGATGGCTACACCTTC.

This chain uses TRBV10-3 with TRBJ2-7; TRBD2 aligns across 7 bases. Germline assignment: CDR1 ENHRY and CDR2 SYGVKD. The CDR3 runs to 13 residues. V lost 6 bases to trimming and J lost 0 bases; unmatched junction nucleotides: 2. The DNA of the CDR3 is TGTGCCATCAGGGGGAGGGACTCCTACGAGCAGTACTTC. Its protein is CAIRGRDSYEQYF.

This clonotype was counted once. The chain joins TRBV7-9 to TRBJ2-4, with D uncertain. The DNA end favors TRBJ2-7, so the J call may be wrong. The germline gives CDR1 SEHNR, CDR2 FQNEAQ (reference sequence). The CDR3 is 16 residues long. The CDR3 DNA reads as TGTGCCAGCAGCTTAGGGGCGGACGGATGGCCCTACGAGCAGTACTTC. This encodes CASSLGADGWPYEQYF.

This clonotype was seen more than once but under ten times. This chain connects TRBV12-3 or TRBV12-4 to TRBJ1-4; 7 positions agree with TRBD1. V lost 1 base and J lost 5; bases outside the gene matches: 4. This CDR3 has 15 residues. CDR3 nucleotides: TGTGCCAGCAGTTTAGGGACAGGAAGAAATGAAAAACTGTTTTTT. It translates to CASSLGTGRNEKLFF.

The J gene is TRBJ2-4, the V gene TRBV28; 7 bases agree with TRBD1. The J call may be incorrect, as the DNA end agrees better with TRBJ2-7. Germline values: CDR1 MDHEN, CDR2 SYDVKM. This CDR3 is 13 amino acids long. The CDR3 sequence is CASGTALNYEQYF. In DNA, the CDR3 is TGTGCCAGCGGGACAGCCCTAAACTACGAGCAGTACTTC.

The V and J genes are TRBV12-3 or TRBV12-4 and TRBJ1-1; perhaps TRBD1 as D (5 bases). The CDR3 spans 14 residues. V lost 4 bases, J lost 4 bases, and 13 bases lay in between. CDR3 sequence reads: CASSSGGEFTEAFF. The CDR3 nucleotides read TGTGCCAGCAGTTCCGGGGGGGAGTTCACTGAAGCTTTCTTT.

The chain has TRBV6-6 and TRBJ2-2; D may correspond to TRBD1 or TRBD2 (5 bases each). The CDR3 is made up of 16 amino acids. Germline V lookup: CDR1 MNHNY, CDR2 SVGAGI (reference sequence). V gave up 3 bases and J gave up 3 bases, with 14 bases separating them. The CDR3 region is CASSYRQRGDTGELFF. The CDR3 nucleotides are TGTGCCAGCAGTTATCGACAGAGGGGCGACACCGGGGAGCTGTTTTTT.

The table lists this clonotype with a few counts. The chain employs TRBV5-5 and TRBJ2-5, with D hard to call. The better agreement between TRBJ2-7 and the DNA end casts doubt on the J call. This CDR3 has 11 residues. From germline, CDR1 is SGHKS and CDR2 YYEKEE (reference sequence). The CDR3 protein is CASSLAPEQYF. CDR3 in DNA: TGTGCCAGCAGCTTAGCTCCCGAGCAGTACTTC.

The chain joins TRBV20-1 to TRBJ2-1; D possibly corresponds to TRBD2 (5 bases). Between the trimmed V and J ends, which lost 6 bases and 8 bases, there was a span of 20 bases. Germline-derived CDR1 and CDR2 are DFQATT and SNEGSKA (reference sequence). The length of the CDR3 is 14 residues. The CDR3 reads CSATRLGDVDEQFF. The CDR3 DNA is TGCAGTGCCACCCGTCTGGGAGACGTGGATGAGCAGTTCTTC.

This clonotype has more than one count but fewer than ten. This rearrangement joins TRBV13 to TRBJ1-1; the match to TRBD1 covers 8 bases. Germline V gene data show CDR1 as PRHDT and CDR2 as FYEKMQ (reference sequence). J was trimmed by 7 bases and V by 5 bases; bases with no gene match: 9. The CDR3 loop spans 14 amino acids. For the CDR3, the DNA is TGTGCCAGCAGCCAAGCCGGGACAGGAAATGAAGCTTTCTTT. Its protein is CASSQAGTGNEAFF. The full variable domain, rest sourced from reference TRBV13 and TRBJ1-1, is AAGVIQSPRHLIKEKRETATLKCYPIPRHDTVYWYQQGPGQDPQFLISFYEKMQSDKGSIPDRFSAQQFSDYHSELNMSSLELGDSALYFCASSQAGTGNEAFFGQGTRLTVV.

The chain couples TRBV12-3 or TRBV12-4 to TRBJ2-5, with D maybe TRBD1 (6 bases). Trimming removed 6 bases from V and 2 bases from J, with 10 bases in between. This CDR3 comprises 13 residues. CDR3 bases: TGTGCCAGCAGGGCGACAGGACAAGAGACCCAGTACTTC. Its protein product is CASRATGQETQYF.

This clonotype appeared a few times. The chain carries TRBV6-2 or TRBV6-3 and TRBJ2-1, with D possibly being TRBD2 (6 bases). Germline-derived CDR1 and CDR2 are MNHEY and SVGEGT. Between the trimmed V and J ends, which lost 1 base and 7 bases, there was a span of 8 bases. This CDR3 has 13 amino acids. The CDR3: CASSYWGVNEQFF. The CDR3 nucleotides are TGTGCCAGCAGTTACTGGGGGGTGAATGAGCAGTTCTTC.